A selection of T cell receptor beta chains follows, all from one sample in a study of blood T cell repertoires in COVID-19. The method was immunoSEQ multiplex PCR; TCRdb's version includes in-frame clones alone and lacks a portion of them. The data hold fewer than 150,000 clones, with about 85% observed a single time. Source material: peripheral blood. Every receptor here comes from a woman in her sixties or seventies with COVID-19, enrolled during active disease. Both conserved end residues are part of each CDR3. Fields, in order: D gene, J gene, clone size, V gene, CDR3 DNA, CDR3 protein. A D gene is named only where the DNA matches it firmly. The listing skips clone size in some rows; elsewhere it reads once, few, many or a size class.

TRBD1 | TRBJ1-1 | NA | TRBV18 | TGTGCCAGCTCACCCTTCGCCGGGACAGGGCCTTTGAACACTGAAGCTTTCTTT | CASSPFAGTGPLNTEAFF
NA | TRBJ1-4 | NA | TRBV19 | TGTGCCAGTAGTATCCCGGTTCACAGTGAAAAACTGTTTTTT | CASSIPVHSEKLFF
TRBD1 | TRBJ1-2 | few | TRBV25-1 | TGTGCCAGCTCTAAATGGACAGGGGGCAGCTATGGCTACACCTTC | CASSKWTGGSYGYTF
TRBD1 | TRBJ2-5 | NA | TRBV7-7 | TGTGCCAGCAGCCGGGACAGGGATTATGAGACCCAGTACTTC | CASSRDRDYETQYF
TRBD1 | TRBJ1-6 | NA | TRBV6-5 | TGTGCCAGCAGTTACTCCTCCGGGACAGGAAATTCACCCCTCCACTTT | CASSYSSGTGNSPLHF
TRBD1 | TRBJ1-1 | NA | TRBV19 | TGTGCCAGTACCACTCGCTGGGGGACAGGGGACACTGAAGCTTTCTTT | CASTTRWGTGDTEAFF
TRBD1 | TRBJ2-7 | NA | TRBV6-5 | TGTGCCAGCAGCCGGGGACAGGCCCCCCCCTACGAGCAGTACTTC | CASSRGQAPPYEQYF
TRBD1 | TRBJ1-3 | NA | TRBV7-3 | TGTGCCAGCAGCGCCCGGGACAGGGACACCATATATTTT | CASSARDRDTIYF
NA | TRBJ2-1 | once | TRBV4-2 | TGTGCCAGCAGCCAAGATCCCACAGGTTCCAACAATGAGCAGTTCTTC | CASSQDPTGSNNEQFF
TRBD1 | TRBJ1-5 | NA | TRBV7-2 | TGTGCCAGCAGCCCCGAAAGCGGGACAGGGATCCAGCCCCAGCATTTT | CASSPESGTGIQPQHF